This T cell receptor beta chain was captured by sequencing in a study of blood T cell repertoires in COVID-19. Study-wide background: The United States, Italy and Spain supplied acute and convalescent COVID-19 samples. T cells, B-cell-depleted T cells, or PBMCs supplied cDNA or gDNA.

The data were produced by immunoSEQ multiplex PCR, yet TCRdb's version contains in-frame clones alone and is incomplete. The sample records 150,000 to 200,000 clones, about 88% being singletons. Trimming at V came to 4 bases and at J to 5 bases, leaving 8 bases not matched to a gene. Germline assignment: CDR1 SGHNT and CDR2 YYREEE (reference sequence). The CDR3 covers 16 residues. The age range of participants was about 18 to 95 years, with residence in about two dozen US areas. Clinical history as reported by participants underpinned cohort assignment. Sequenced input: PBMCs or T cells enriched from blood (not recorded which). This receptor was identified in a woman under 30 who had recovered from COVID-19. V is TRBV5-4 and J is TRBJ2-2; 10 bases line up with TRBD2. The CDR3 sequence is CASSRTSGITTGELFF. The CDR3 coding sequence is TGTGCCAGCAGCAGGACTAGCGGTATTACTACCGGGGAGCTGTTTTTT.